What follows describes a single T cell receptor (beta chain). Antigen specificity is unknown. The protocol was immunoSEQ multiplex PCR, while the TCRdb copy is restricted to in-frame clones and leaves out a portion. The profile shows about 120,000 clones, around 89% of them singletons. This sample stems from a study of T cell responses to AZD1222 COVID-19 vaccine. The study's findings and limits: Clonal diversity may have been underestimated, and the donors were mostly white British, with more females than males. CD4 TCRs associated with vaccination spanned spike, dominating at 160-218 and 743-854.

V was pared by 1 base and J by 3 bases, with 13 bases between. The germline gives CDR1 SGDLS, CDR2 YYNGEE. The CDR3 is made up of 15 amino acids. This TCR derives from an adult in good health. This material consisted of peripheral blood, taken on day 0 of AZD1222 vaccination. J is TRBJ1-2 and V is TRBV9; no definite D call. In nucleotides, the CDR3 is TGTGCCAGCAGCGTACGCTCCCGGGGAGACTATGGCTACACCTTC. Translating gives CASSVRSRGDYGYTF.